This TCR beta chain was sequenced during a study of T cells in Graves' hyperthyroidism and ophthalmopathy. The study, taken as a whole, reports: The majority of expanded thyroid clonotypes above 0.001 also appeared in blood. Progression to ophthalmopathy was predicted a median of roughly 6.5 months early.

This clonotype was detected a few times. Its antigen is currently unknown. Amplified TCR beta CDR3 regions derived from RNA transcripts. The TCR CDR3 first-round RT-PCR relied on the HTBI primer set. TCRdb itself ran the multiplex PCR reads through MiXCR, one entry per CDR3 protein. The data hold 500,000 to 700,000 distinct CDR3 sequences, with about a sixth observed a single time. The origin of this receptor is a woman between 18 and 29 years old with Graves' hyperthyroidism. Source material: blood.

The CDR3: CASSRDHPYEQYF. The CDR3 coding sequence is TGTGCCAGCTCCCGGGACCACCCCTACGAGCAGTACTTC. The chain employs TRBV18 and TRBJ2-7; D is possibly TRBD1 or TRBD2 (5 bases each). CDR1 and CDR2 (germline): KGHSH, LQKENI. The CDR3 loop spans 13 amino acids. The ends were cut back, 6 bases at V and 2 bases at J, with 11 bases in the middle.